These 22 T cell receptor beta chains were sequenced from one sample in a study of blood T cell repertoires in COVID-19 (dated by TCRdb to 2018 to 2020). The library was prepared using the immunoSEQ multiplex PCR assay. This is the immuneACCESS table as TCRdb keeps it, with only in-frame sequences that have V and J called. A part of the clones is gone; compared with another copy, unresolved V genes explain less than half, and the rest is unexplained. This sample holds 20,000 to 25,000 clones; about three quarters were observed only once. The top ten clones comprise over 10% of the sample. Sequences were obtained from peripheral blood. The receptors derive from a man aged 60-69 years with active COVID-19.

The sample holds a few counts of this clone. The CDR3 region has the DNA TGTGCCAGCAGCCAGAGAGGGGGCGGCTACACCTTC. As protein: CASSQRGGGYTF. The V and J genes are TRBV12-3 or TRBV12-4 and TRBJ1-2; 7 bases are shared with TRBD1. The ends lost 6 bases at V and 8 bases at J; junction bases unmatched: 6. The CDR3 loop spans 12 amino acids.

The CDR3 nucleotides read TGTGCCAGCAGCGTAATCGCGGGAAAGGGAGACAATGAGCAGTTCTTC. It specifies CASSVIAGKGDNEQFF. V and J are TRBV9 and TRBJ2-1; TRBD2 is a possible D gene (6 bases). The germline gives CDR1 SGDLS, CDR2 YYNGEE. This CDR3 has 16 amino acids. V was clipped by 1 base and J by 5 bases, with 16 bases between them.

CDR3 region: CAIRGTYEQYF. For the CDR3, the DNA is TGTGCCATAAGGGGGACCTACGAGCAGTACTTC. This chain connects TRBV10-3 to TRBJ2-7, with a tentative D call TRBD1 (6 bases). The CDR3 totals 11 residues. V lost 9 bases to trimming and J lost 2 bases, with 8 bases between them. CDR1 and CDR2 from the germline V gene are ENHRY and SYGVKD.

In its sample, this clone was seen a few times. The V and J genes are TRBV6-2 or TRBV6-3 and TRBJ2-3; 10 nucleotides agree with TRBD2. Germline V lookup: CDR1 MNHEY, CDR2 SVGEGT. This CDR3 region has 15 residues. With V trimmed by 5 bases and J by 5 bases, 7 bases remained unmatched. CDR3 nucleotide sequence: TGTGCCAGCAGTGAGCTAGCGGGAGTGGAAGATACGCAGTATTTT. Translation gives CASSELAGVEDTQYF.

This rearrangement joins TRBV4-2 to TRBJ2-1, with 9 positions matching TRBD2. V shed 2 bases and J 0 bases; nucleotides not matched to a gene: 5. There are 17 residues in the CDR3. The germline V gene has CDR1 LGHNA and CDR2 YNFKEQ. CDR3 sequence (DNA): TGTGCCAGCAGCCAAATAGCGGGAGCCAGCTCCTACAATGAGCAGTTCTTC. This sequence encodes CASSQIAGASSYNEQFF.

The genes are TRBV2 and TRBJ2-5; maybe TRBD2 (6 bases). The CDR3 has 15 residues. Trimming took off 5 bases at V and 0 bases at J, with 13 bases between the two ends. Germline CDR1 SNHLY, CDR2 FYNNEI. In DNA, the CDR3 is TGTGCCAGCAGTTCGGAGGGCCCGTACCAAGAGACCCAGTACTTC. Translating gives CASSSEGPYQETQYF.

In DNA, the CDR3 is TGCGCCAGCACTGTGGGTCCTAGCTCCTACGAGCAGTACTTC. As protein: CASTVGPSSYEQYF. This chain uses TRBV10-1 with TRBJ2-7; D unclear. Trimming took off 7 bases at V and 0 bases at J, with 13 bases between the two ends. CDR1 and CDR2 from the germline V gene are WNHNN and SYGVQD (reference sequence). The CDR3 is 14 residues long.

The chain carries TRBV7-9 and TRBJ2-1; D not certain. The CDR3 runs 13 residues. Germline CDR1 SEHNR, CDR2 FQNEAQ (reference sequence). Between the trimmed V and J ends, which lost 1 base and 6 bases, there was a span of 7 bases. The chain's CDR3 is CASSLGSINEQFF. The CDR3 region has the DNA TGTGCCAGCAGCTTAGGATCTATCAATGAGCAGTTCTTC.

This clone is a singleton in its sample. The rearrangement uses TRBV7-3 and TRBJ2-1, with 10 bases fitting TRBD2. The germline V gene has CDR1 SGHTA and CDR2 FQGTGA. This CDR3 spans 15 amino acids. With 2 bases clipped from V and 7 bases from J, the junction kept 5 bases outside the gene matches. This chain's CDR3 is CASSLEAGGWNEQFF. The DNA for the CDR3 is TGTGCCAGCAGCTTAGAAGCGGGAGGGTGGAATGAGCAGTTCTTC.

The CDR3 loop reads CAWSVLAGGTGEQYF. CDR3 bases: TGTGCCTGGAGCGTCCTAGCGGGAGGGACCGGGGAGCAGTACTTC. V usage is TRBV30 and J usage is TRBJ2-7; the match to TRBD2 covers 12 bases. The CDR3 is made up of 15 amino acids. Trimming cost V 3 bases and J 7 bases; bases outside gene matches: 10. Germline CDR1 reads GTSNPN; CDR2 reads SVGIG (reference sequence).

The chain uses TRBV3-1 (or the pseudogene TRBV3-2) and TRBJ2-7; 10 bases agree with TRBD1. This CDR3 has 15 amino acids. Germline values: CDR1 LGHDT, CDR2 YNNKEL (reference sequence). Unmatched junction bases numbered 3, after V lost 1 base and J lost 3 bases. The CDR3 region has the DNA TGTGCCAGCAGCCAAGTGGGGACAGGGGTCTACGAGCAGTACTTC. It yields the protein CASSQVGTGVYEQYF.

The genes are TRBV29-1 and TRBJ2-7, with 7 bases aligning to TRBD2. The CDR3 length is 14 residues. Germline CDR1 reads SQVTM; CDR2 reads ANQGSEA. V shed 1 base and J 2 bases; nucleotides not matched to a gene: 5. CDR3 DNA: TGCAGCGTTGAAGGTCGGGGGGAAACCTACGAGCAGTACTTC. Translating it yields CSVEGRGETYEQYF.

The V gene is TRBV3-1 (or the pseudogene TRBV3-2), the J gene TRBJ2-5, with 7 bases matching TRBD1. V lost 3 bases and J lost 5; bases outside the gene matches: 6. The CDR3 totals 14 residues. The germline V gene encodes CDR1 LGHDT and CDR2 YNNKEL (reference sequence). The CDR3 DNA reads TGTGCCAGCAGCCACCGACAGGGTGAGGAGACCCAGTACTTC. This codes for CASSHRQGEETQYF.

This clone was recorded once. The V gene is TRBV7-9, the J gene TRBJ2-2, with D tentatively TRBD2 (6 bases). The CDR3 extends over 13 amino acids. The ends were cut back, 4 bases at V and 14 bases at J, with 17 bases in the middle. The germline CDR1 and CDR2 sequences are SEHNR and FQNEAQ (reference sequence). The CDR3 spells CASSWEVRGRLFF. For the CDR3, the DNA is TGTGCCAGCAGCTGGGAGGTTCGGGGACGACTGTTTTTT.

The chain uses TRBV14 and TRBJ1-1; D not resolved. This CDR3 comprises 14 residues. Looked up from germline, CDR1 is SGHDN and CDR2 is FVKESK. The V end lost 0 bases, the J end lost 6 bases, and 11 bases lay between the germline ends. The CDR3 DNA reads TGTGCCAGCAGCCAAGATCTATTACCTGCTGAAGCTTTCTTT. It is translated as CASSQDLLPAEAFF.

This clone is classed as medium-sized. The CDR3 loop is CSVEGGSAYEQYF. DNA for the CDR3: TGCAGCGTCGAGGGCGGGAGTGCGTACGAGCAGTACTTC. The chain is built from TRBV29-1 and TRBJ2-7; TRBD2 matches 7 bases. The CDR3 is 13 amino acids. Germline CDR1 SQVTM, CDR2 ANQGSEA. V shed 6 bases and J 4 bases; nucleotides not matched to a gene: 9.

This chain joins TRBV4-3 and TRBJ2-6; D is perhaps TRBD2 (6 bases). Trimming removed 0 bases at V and 0 bases at J, with 12 bases between. This CDR3 is 18 amino acids long. The V gene's germline CDR1 is LGHNA and CDR2 YSLEER. DNA of the CDR3: TGCGCCAGCAGCCAAGACACAGGAGGGGTCTCTGGGGCCAACGTCCTGACTTTC. It codes for CASSQDTGGVSGANVLTF.

The V call is TRBV18, the J call TRBJ2-7; a weak D match, TRBD2 (6 bases). In germline, CDR1 is KGHSH, CDR2 LQKENI. The CDR3 has 16 amino acids. V was clipped by 6 bases and J by 3 bases, with 21 bases between them. The CDR3 loop is CASSPNQARDLYEQYF. The CDR3 coding sequence is TGTGCCAGCTCCCCGAACCAGGCGCGGGACCTCTACGAGCAGTACTTC.

V usage is TRBV6-1 and J usage is TRBJ2-1, with D possibly being TRBD2 (7 bases). Between the trimmed V and J ends, which lost 0 bases and 6 bases, there was a span of 12 bases. Germline V gene sequence: CDR1 MNHNS, CDR2 SASEGT. CDR3 length equals 15 residues. The CDR3 here is CASSEARGGLNEQFF. The DNA of the CDR3 is TGTGCCAGCAGTGAAGCGAGGGGGGGCCTCAATGAGCAGTTCTTC.

CDR3 sequence: CASSLRTGGNIQYF. CDR3 coding DNA: TGTGCCAGCAGCTTACGGACAGGGGGAAACATTCAGTACTTC. The chain joins TRBV13 to TRBJ2-4; 10 bases fit TRBD1. CDR1 and CDR2 (germline): PRHDT, FYEKMQ (reference sequence). This CDR3 region has 14 residues. The junction had 1 base not matched to a gene; V was cut back by 2 bases and J by 6 bases.

The chain combines TRBV5-1 with TRBJ2-1; D might be TRBD2 (6 bases). The CDR3 covers 16 residues. The germline V gene has CDR1 SGHRS and CDR2 YFSETQ. The V end was cut by 0 bases, the J end by 3 bases, with 13 bases between. The CDR3 is CASSLAASAGYNEQFF. CDR3 in DNA: TGCGCCAGCAGCTTGGCAGCTAGCGCCGGCTACAATGAGCAGTTCTTC.

The rearrangement uses TRBV7-2 and TRBJ2-3; a weak D match, TRBD2 (6 bases). Germline CDR1 is SGHTA and CDR2 is FQGNSA. The CDR3 is 18 amino acids. Trimming removed 8 bases from V and 2 bases from J, with 26 bases in between. CDR3 in DNA: TGTGCCAGCGGCGCCACTCTAGGGGTTAGCGGCCCCACAGATACGCAGTATTTT. The encoded protein is CASGATLGVSGPTDTQYF.